This is a list of T cell receptor beta chains from one sample in a study of T cells in Graves' hyperthyroidism and ophthalmopathy. MiXCR, applied by TCRdb to the multiplex PCR reads, yields one record per CDR3 protein. The table has around 480,000 distinct CDR3 sequences, about an eighth seen once. The sequenced sample was blood. Source of these receptors: a young woman with Graves' hyperthyroidism. CDR3s include the opening cysteine and the closing phenylalanine or tryptophan. D genes are given only for firm matches. Clone size reads once, few, many, or a class if the clone is expanded.

d_gene,v_gene,len,j_gene,abundance,CDR3aa,CDR3nt
TRBD1,TRBV5-1,14,TRBJ1-1,many,CASSSGTGGTEAFF,TGTGCCAGCAGCTCCGGGACAGGAGGCACTGAAGCTTTCTTT
NA,TRBV30,12,TRBJ1-1,few,CASRQTNTEAFF,TGTGCCTCCCGACAGACGAACACTGAAGCTTTCTTT
NA,TRBV14,12,TRBJ1-1,few,CASSQWPTEAFF,TGTGCCAGCAGCCAATGGCCCACTGAAGCTTTCTTT
NA,TRBV30,12,TRBJ1-2,few,CAWRASQEGYTF,TGTGCCTGGAGAGCCTCGCAGGAGGGCTACACCTTC
NA,TRBV6-1,15,TRBJ2-3,many,CASSEIPPSTDTQYF,TGTGCCAGCAGTGAAATTCCCCCGAGCACAGATACGCAGTATTTT
TRBD1,TRBV18,16,TRBJ2-2,once,CASSPQTGTNTGELFF,TGTGCCAGCTCACCCCAGACAGGGACGAACACCGGGGAGCTGTTTTTT
NA,TRBV25-1,12,TRBJ2-2,few,CASSEGPGGLFF,TGTGCCAGCAGTGAAGGGCCCGGGGGGCTGTTTTTT
TRBD1,TRBV2,15,TRBJ2-3,many,CASSTRQGPTDTQYF,TGTGCCAGCAGTACCCGACAGGGCCCTACAGATACGCAGTATTTT
NA,TRBV12-3/TRBV12-4,12,TRBJ1-2,many,CASSTGSGGYTF,TGTGCCAGCAGCACAGGGTCAGGTGGCTACACCTTC
TRBD1,TRBV6-2/TRBV6-3,15,TRBJ1-4,few,CASSRQGAGGEKLFF,TGTGCCAGCAGCCGACAGGGGGCTGGAGGTGAAAAACTGTTTTTT
NA,TRBV7-6,14,TRBJ1-1,few,CASSLALGSTEAFF,TGTGCCAGCAGCTTAGCGCTAGGTTCCACTGAAGCTTTCTTT